Each of the 20 T cell receptor beta chains below was sequenced from the same sample in a study of naive and memory T cell subsets. Four PCR rounds used nested alpha and beta constant region primers plus the SP2 primer. A single record per CDR3 protein comes from TCRdb applying MiXCR to the 5' RACE reads. The sample contains 50,000 or so distinct CDR3 sequences, over 7% of which appear only once. A UMI-containing oligonucleotide was joined by 3' ligation to the TCR cDNA template. Receptors originate from a male donor in good health.

This clonotype has a handful of counts. The genes are TRBV19 and TRBJ2-3; D ambiguous. The CDR3 runs to 12 residues. CDR1 LNHDA and CDR2 SQIVND come from the germline V gene (reference sequence). The V end lost 7 bases, the J end lost 4 bases, and 9 bases lay between the germline ends. The CDR3 loop is CASIGVPDTQYF. The CDR3 DNA sequence: TGTGCCAGTATAGGCGTCCCAGATACGCAGTATTTT.

Ten or more counts support this clonotype. The chain combines TRBV5-6 with TRBJ2-6; tentative D call: TRBD2 (5 bases). V was shortened by 7 bases and J by 1 base, with 6 bases between the two germline ends. Germline lookup yields CDR1 SGHDT and CDR2 YYEEEE. The CDR3 is made up of 13 amino acids. In DNA, the CDR3 is TGTGCCAGCCGGACTTCTGGGGCCAACGTCCTGACTTTC. Translating it yields CASRTSGANVLTF.

This clonotype was observed a handful of times. The rearrangement links TRBV4-1 to TRBJ2-1; tentative D call: TRBD2 (5 bases). The V end was cut by 1 base, the J end by 7 bases, with 14 bases between. This CDR3 is built from 15 residues. Germline loops: CDR1 MGHRA, CDR2 YSYEKL. CDR3 region: CASSQAPRVENEQFF. CDR3 coding DNA: TGCGCCAGCAGCCAAGCCCCGCGGGTGGAGAATGAGCAGTTCTTC.

Regarding this clonotype: A read error may explain this, as a much larger clone is one base away. The chain employs TRBV7-6 and TRBJ1-1; D perhaps matches TRBD1 (5 bases). The V end lost 6 bases, the J end lost 1 base, and 12 bases lay between the germline ends. The CDR3 runs to 14 residues. CDR1 SGHVS and CDR2 FNYEAQ come from the germline V gene. The CDR3 bases are TGTGCCAGCAGTCCGAGGGGATCGAACACTGAAGCTTTCTTT. Translating gives CASSPRGSNTEAFF.

J is TRBJ2-7 and V is TRBV27; TRBD1 matches 8 bases. The ends lost 3 bases at V and 6 bases at J; junction bases unmatched: 10. Germline values: CDR1 MNHEY, CDR2 SMNVEV (reference sequence). This CDR3 spans 15 amino acids. The CDR3 DNA sequence: TGTGCCAGCAGTTTCTTGTCCGGACAGGGAGGCGAGCAGTACTTC. Amino acids: CASSFLSGQGGEQYF.

This clonotype is termed medium-sized (0.01 to 0.1%). The chain has TRBV14 and TRBJ2-4, with D unresolved. This CDR3 is 13 amino acids long. V was clipped by 5 bases and J by 12 bases, with 17 bases between them. Germline V gene lookup returns CDR1 SGHDN and CDR2 FVKESK. CDR3 region: CASSFSARAPQYF. The CDR3 nucleotides are TGTGCCAGCAGCTTCTCGGCCCGCGCCCCTCAGTACTTC. The full variable domain, in which reference TRBV14 and TRBJ2-4 provide the parts outside the CDR3, is EAGVTQFPSHSVIEKGQTVTLRCDPISGHDNLYWYRRVMGKEIKFLLHFVKESKQDESGMPNNRFLAERTGGTYSTLKVQPAELEDSGVYFCASSFSARAPQYFGAGTRLSVL.

This clonotype was recorded many times. The chain links TRBV5-1 to TRBJ1-5, with D uncertain. The CDR3 runs 15 residues. Trimming removed 2 bases from V and 0 bases from J, with 9 bases in between. CDR1 and CDR2 from the germline V gene are SGHRS and YFSETQ. CDR3 sequence (DNA): TGCGCCAGCAGCTTCACTGGCAGTAGCAATCAGCCCCAGCATTTT. It translates to CASSFTGSSNQPQHF.

Of note for this clonotype: A read error may be the cause here, since a much bigger clone is one base away. The chain employs TRBV5-1 and TRBJ2-5; 9 bases are a match to TRBD2. CDR1 is SGHRS, CDR2 YFSETQ, per germline. The CDR3 spans 14 residues. This CDR3 is CAISFSGSRETQYF. CDR3 nucleotides: TGCGCCATCAGCTTTAGCGGGAGCCGGGAGACCCAGTACTTC.

This clonotype was detected many times. This chain links TRBV20-1 with TRBJ1-2; D remains unclear. Germline CDR1 and CDR2: DFQATT and SNEGSKA (reference sequence). This CDR3 is 9 amino acids long. Trimming shortened V by 4 bases and J by 4 bases, and 1 base separated the two germline ends. DNA of the CDR3: TGCAGTGCTACCTATGGCTACACCTTC. Its protein is CSATYGYTF.

This clonotype was seen many times. The V gene is TRBV13, the J gene TRBJ2-1; 11 positions match TRBD2. CDR3 length: 18 residues. The germline V gene encodes CDR1 PRHDT and CDR2 FYEKMQ (reference sequence). V shed 4 bases and J 6 bases; nucleotides not matched to a gene: 14. The CDR3 reads CASSSARPLAGGFNEQFF. CDR3 DNA sequence: TGTGCCAGCAGCTCCGCCCGTCCATTAGCGGGAGGGTTCAATGAGCAGTTCTTC.

This chain joins TRBV6-2 or TRBV6-3 and TRBJ1-1; 9 positions match TRBD1. The J segment lost 3 bases and the V segment lost 0 bases, leaving 8 bases of the junction unmatched. This CDR3 has 17 residues. Germline CDR1 is MNHEY and CDR2 is SVGEGT. The CDR3: CASSYSDRGGEDTEAFF. Here the CDR3 DNA reads TGTGCCAGCAGTTACTCGGACAGGGGAGGGGAGGACACTGAAGCTTTCTTT.

This clonotype has a count of ten or more. The chain couples TRBV14 to TRBJ1-2, with D possibly matching TRBD1 (5 bases). The V end was cut by 4 bases, the J end by 3 bases, with 12 bases between. Germline CDR1 SGHDN, CDR2 FVKESK. The CDR3 has 14 residues. This CDR3 is CASSLVPGDYGYTF. The CDR3, as DNA: TGTGCCAGCAGCCTTGTCCCGGGGGACTATGGCTACACCTTC.

This clonotype has more than one count but fewer than ten. The chain joins TRBV12-3 or TRBV12-4 to TRBJ1-2; 8 bases fit TRBD1. The J segment lost 4 bases and the V segment lost 1 base, leaving 8 bases of the junction unmatched. CDR3 length: 16 amino acids. The CDR3 nucleotides read TGTGCCAGCAGTTTAGGGTGGACAGGGAAGAGCTATGGCTACACCTTC. Translation gives CASSLGWTGKSYGYTF.

This clonotype was found many times. The chain carries TRBV9 and TRBJ2-2; no definite D call. V was cut by 2 bases and J by 1 base, with 6 bases left in between. From germline, CDR1 is SGDLS and CDR2 YYNGEE. The CDR3 consists of 14 residues. In DNA, the CDR3 is TGTGCCAGCAGCGTTGGAAGGAACACCGGGGAGCTGTTTTTT. It encodes CASSVGRNTGELFF.

This clonotype was seen repeatedly, ten times or more. The chain couples TRBV18 to TRBJ1-3; no definite D call. The CDR3 covers 14 residues. The germline V and J ends were trimmed by 1 base and 0 bases, with 4 bases remaining between them. Germline CDR1 reads KGHSH; CDR2 reads LQKENI. CDR3 in amino acids: CASSPQNSGNTIYF. CDR3 coding DNA: TGTGCCAGCTCACCACAGAACTCTGGAAACACCATATATTTT.

This clonotype was seen only a few times. The chain combines TRBV5-4 with TRBJ2-3, with D perhaps matching TRBD2 (5 bases). The V gene's germline CDR1 is SGHNT and CDR2 YYREEE (reference sequence). Trimming cost V 2 bases and J 5 bases, with 12 bases left between them. This CDR3 contains 14 residues. This chain's CDR3 is CASSFPPGKDTQYF. Written as DNA, the CDR3 is TGTGCCAGCAGCTTCCCTCCGGGGAAAGATACGCAGTATTTT.

This clonotype was seen repeatedly, ten times or more. The V gene is TRBV19, the J gene TRBJ1-4, with 10 bases identical to TRBD1. Losses at the gene ends were 6 bases for V and 7 bases for J; bases not matched to a gene: 8. This CDR3 comprises 15 residues. CDR1 is LNHDA, CDR2 SQIVND, per germline (reference sequence). The CDR3 DNA follows: TGTGCCAGTAGAACCGGACAGGGGGAGAGTGAAAAACTGTTTTTT. Protein product: CASRTGQGESEKLFF. Together with reference TRBV19 and TRBJ1-4, the CDR3 gives the full variable domain: DGGITQSPKYLFRKEGQNVTLSCEQNLNHDAMYWYRQDPGQGLRLIYYSQIVNDFQKGDIAEGYSVSREKKESFPLTVTSAQKNPTAFYLCASRTGQGESEKLFFGSGTQLSVL.

The CDR3 DNA sequence: TGTGCCAGCAGTTACTTGAGCGGTTCCCATCAGCCCCAGCATTTT. Protein product: CASSYLSGSHQPQHF. This chain uses TRBV6-2 or TRBV6-3 with TRBJ1-5, with D uncertain. The CDR3 runs to 15 residues. V dropped 1 base and J dropped 5 bases, with 12 bases sitting between them. The V gene's germline CDR1 is MNHEY and CDR2 SVGEGT.

In this sample, this clonotype turned up many times. J is TRBJ2-3 and V is TRBV7-6; 9 bases agree with TRBD1. V lost 5 bases to trimming and J lost 0 bases; unmatched junction nucleotides: 6. The CDR3 extends over 16 amino acids. From germline, CDR1 is SGHVS and CDR2 FNYEAQ. CDR3 amino acids: CASSAGTGRSTDTQYF. The DNA for the CDR3 is TGTGCCAGCAGCGCCGGGACAGGGCGTAGCACAGATACGCAGTATTTT.

This clonotype was detected only a few times. The V gene is TRBV20-1, the J gene TRBJ2-1; 7 bases line up with TRBD2. Germline CDR1 is DFQATT and CDR2 is SNEGSKA (reference sequence). The J segment lost 0 bases and the V segment lost 5 bases, leaving 13 bases of the junction unmatched. CDR3 length: 17 residues. CDR3 DNA: TGCAGTGCTCCATCGACTAGCTACGACCCCTCCTACAATGAGCAGTTCTTC. It encodes CSAPSTSYDPSYNEQFF.